The next 7 T cell receptor beta chains were all read from a single sample in a study of blood T cells in healthy people across ages. With a J-beta primer mix and a sample-barcoded 5' primer, a second PCR ran roughly 6 to 12 cycles. TCRdb independently ran MiXCR on the 5' RACE reads; one entry per CDR3 protein. This sample has 1.5 million to 2 million distinct CDR3 sequences, with approximately 40% found just once. Sample: blood. Receptors were obtained from a human donor in good health.

In its sample, this clonotype was seen a few times. The chain is built from TRBV6-2 or TRBV6-3 and TRBJ2-7, with 8 positions matching TRBD1. The germline CDR1 and CDR2 sequences are MNHEY and SVGEGT. J gave up 2 bases and V 9 bases, and 6 bases lay outside the gene matches. The CDR3 extends over 13 amino acids. CDR3 protein: CASTKGQAYEQYF. CDR3 nucleotide sequence: TGTGCCAGTACCAAGGGACAGGCCTACGAGCAGTACTTC.

A single count supports this clonotype. The V and J genes are TRBV2 and TRBJ2-3, with D uncertain. The V and J ends lost 5 bases and 2 bases respectively, with 14 bases between them. The CDR3 has 15 residues. Germline loops: CDR1 SNHLY, CDR2 FYNNEI. The CDR3 spells CASSRWAPNTDTQYF. CDR3 sequence (DNA): TGTGCCAGCAGTAGATGGGCACCGAACACAGATACGCAGTATTTT.

The CDR3 reads CASSLPQSDEQFF. The CDR3 DNA reads TGCGCCAGCAGTTTACCCCAATCGGATGAGCAGTTCTTC. The chain recombines TRBV5-1 with TRBJ2-1; D is unclear. The V gene lost 5 bases and the J gene lost 8 bases, with 14 bases spanning the gap. The length of the CDR3 is 13 residues. CDR1 and CDR2 from the germline V gene are SGHRS and YFSETQ.

This clonotype has only a few counts. The chain employs TRBV9 and TRBJ2-3, with 8 bases fitting TRBD2. This CDR3 contains 14 residues. The trim removed 2 bases at V and 5 bases at J, leaving 4 bases unmatched. The V gene's germline CDR1 is SGDLS and CDR2 YYNGEE. As DNA, the CDR3 is TGTGCCAGCAGCGTTAGTACTAGCGGAGATACGCAGTATTTT. Translated, it gives CASSVSTSGDTQYF. The full variable domain, with the rest looked up from reference TRBV9 and TRBJ2-3, is DSGVTQTPKHLITATGQRVTLRCSPRSGDLSVYWYQQSLDQGLQFLIQYYNGEERAKGNILERFSAQQFPDLHSELNLSSLELGDSALYFCASSVSTSGDTQYFGPGTRLTVL.

This chain uses TRBV6-5 with TRBJ2-5; D unresolved. Per germline, CDR1 MNHEY and CDR2 SVGAGI. Trimming left V 2 bases short and J 0 bases short, with 10 bases between. The CDR3 is 15 amino acids. Here the CDR3 reads CASSYGDKYQETQYF. The DNA for the CDR3 is TGTGCCAGCAGTTACGGAGACAAGTACCAAGAGACCCAGTACTTC.

The chain joins TRBV7-2 to TRBJ2-2; the D is unclear. The CDR3 loop spans 14 amino acids. Germline CDR1 and CDR2: SGHTA and FQGNSA. Between the trimmed V and J ends, which lost 2 bases and 4 bases, there was a span of 8 bases. CDR3 sequence (DNA): TGTGCCAGCAGCTTACAATCCCTCACCGGGGAGCTGTTTTTT. It encodes CASSLQSLTGELFF.

With regard to this clonotype: The germline gene is not matched at one end of the junction; a read error may be the cause. The chain combines TRBV5-6 with TRBJ2-7, with D tentatively TRBD1 or TRBD2 (5 bases each). CDR3 length equals 12 residues. Germline lookup yields CDR1 SGHDT and CDR2 YYEEEE. As DNA, the CDR3 is TGTGTCAGCAGCTTGGGGGACTACGAGCAGTACTTC. Translating gives CVSSLGDYEQYF.